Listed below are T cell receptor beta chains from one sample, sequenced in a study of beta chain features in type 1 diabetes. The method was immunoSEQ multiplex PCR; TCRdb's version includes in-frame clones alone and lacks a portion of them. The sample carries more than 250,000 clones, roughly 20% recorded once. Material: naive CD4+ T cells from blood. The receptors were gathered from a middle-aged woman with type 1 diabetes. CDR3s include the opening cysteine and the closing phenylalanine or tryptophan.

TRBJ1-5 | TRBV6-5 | CASSWAQPLGQPQHF
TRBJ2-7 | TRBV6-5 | CASSYSTSGTTYEQYF
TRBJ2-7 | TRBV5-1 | CASSSGQGSYEQYF
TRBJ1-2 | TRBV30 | CAWTRGQGNGYTF
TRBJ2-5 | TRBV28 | CASFAQDRVGGTQYF
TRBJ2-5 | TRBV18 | CASSPEGTLRETQYF
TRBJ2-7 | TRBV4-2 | CASSQGAGGRNEQYF
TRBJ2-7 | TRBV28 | CASSPPSRGYEQYF
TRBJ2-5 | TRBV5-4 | CASSDRVGETQYF
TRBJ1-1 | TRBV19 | CASRSGVTEAFF
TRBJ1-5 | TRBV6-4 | CAIGDRVNQPQHF
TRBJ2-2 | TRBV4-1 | CASSGTGNTGELFF
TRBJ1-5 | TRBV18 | CASSPQGAGDQPQHF
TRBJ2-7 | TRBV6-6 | CASSYATDFYEQYF
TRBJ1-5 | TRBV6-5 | CASSTYRGGNQPQHF